This note documents a single T cell receptor beta chain sequence. Its antigen is as yet unknown. This sample was taken from a study of metastatic and nonmetastatic thyroid tumors. Study-level background: The comparison covered peripheral blood and tumor or nodule tissue in malignant and benign thyroid patients. Study-level findings and limits: Patients with malignant thyroid tumors reportedly had significantly higher TCR beta diversity than those with benign nodules, in blood and tumor.

The CDR3 is 13 amino acids. Germline CDR1 SGHTA, CDR2 FQGTGA. V trimming: 4 bases; J trimming: 9 bases; junction bases outside the gene matches: 5. Every patient was untreated before thyroid surgery. Authors' processing steps: A classifier for distant metastasis in papillary thyroid cancer was constructed using CDR3 differences observed across clinicopathological groups. With MiXCR, TCRdb called clones anew from the PCR reads. The V and J calls come from TCRdb's annotation, not from the publication. Among 20,000 or so clones listed, over 30% were seen once. This clonotype was obtained from a female donor with papillary thyroid cancer or a benign thyroid nodule (not recorded which). Some clones in this sample may be carry-over from other donors' samples. The chain recombines TRBV7-3 with TRBJ2-1; 8 bases match TRBD2. Sequenced input: blood. The CDR3 DNA follows: TGTGCCAGCAGCTCGTCAACTAGCGGTGAGCAGTTCTTC. It specifies CASSSSTSGEQFF.